A selection of T cell receptor beta chains follows, all from one sample in a study of cytomegalovirus exposure and HLA in healthy donors. The data were produced by immunoSEQ multiplex PCR, yet TCRdb's version contains in-frame clones alone and is incomplete. This table holds around 200,000 clones, roughly four fifths found once. Sequencing used PBMCs. The receptor set was obtained from a man aged 45-65 years in good health and CMV-seronegative. The CDR3 runs from the conserved cysteine through the conserved F or W. D genes are given only for firm matches. Where a row states a size, it is once, few, many or the class of an expanded clone; other rows omit it.

J gene: TRBJ2-7; clone size: -; D gene: TRBD2; V gene: TRBV5-4; CDR3 DNA: TGTGCCAGCAGCCCCGTCACCCGCGGGGGGGCCGTCGACGAGCAGTACTTC; CDR3 protein: CASSPVTRGGAVDEQYF
J gene: TRBJ1-5; clone size: once; D gene: -; V gene: TRBV7-8; CDR3 DNA: TGTGCCAGCCCAGCGTTCACGGGAGAGTCTCAGCCCCAGCATTTC; CDR3 protein: CASPAFTGESQPQHF
J gene: TRBJ1-1; clone size: -; D gene: -; V gene: TRBV7-2; CDR3 DNA: TGTGCCAGCAGCTTAAGGTGGACGGGGTCTGAAGCTTTCTTT; CDR3 protein: CASSLRWTGSEAFF
J gene: TRBJ2-1; clone size: -; D gene: TRBD2; V gene: TRBV6-5; CDR3 DNA: TGTGCCAGCAGTCGGGGGGGCAGCTCCTACAATGAGCAGTTCTTC; CDR3 protein: CASSRGGSSYNEQFF
J gene: TRBJ2-1; clone size: once; D gene: -; V gene: TRBV11-3; CDR3 DNA: TGTGCCAGCAGCTTAGGTCCCCGAAGCTCCAATGAGCAGTTCTTC; CDR3 protein: CASSLGPRSSNEQFF
J gene: TRBJ2-5; clone size: -; D gene: TRBD2; V gene: TRBV7-3; CDR3 DNA: TGTGCCAGCAGCTCGGAGGGACTAGCACGCGAGACCCAGTACTTC; CDR3 protein: CASSSEGLARETQYF
J gene: TRBJ2-5; clone size: few; D gene: -; V gene: TRBV4-3; CDR3 DNA: TGCGCCAGCAGCCCCTTTAGGGGGGGTGAGACCCAGTACTTC; CDR3 protein: CASSPFRGGETQYF
J gene: TRBJ1-1; clone size: -; D gene: -; V gene: TRBV7-2; CDR3 DNA: TGTGCCAGCAGCCCGACCCCCACACTAAACACTGAAGCTTTCTTT; CDR3 protein: CASSPTPTLNTEAFF
J gene: TRBJ2-2; clone size: -; D gene: -; V gene: TRBV2; CDR3 DNA: TGTGCCAGCAGTCCCGGGACTGAAAAGAACACCGGGGAGCTGTTTTTT; CDR3 protein: CASSPGTEKNTGELFF
J gene: TRBJ1-1; clone size: -; D gene: -; V gene: TRBV2; CDR3 DNA: TGTGCCAGGACAGAAGAGAACACTGAAGCTTTCTTT; CDR3 protein: CARTEENTEAFF
J gene: TRBJ2-7; clone size: once; D gene: TRBD1; V gene: TRBV9; CDR3 DNA: TGTGCCAGCAGCCTAGGACAGGGGACCTACGAGCAGTACTTC; CDR3 protein: CASSLGQGTYEQYF
J gene: TRBJ2-2; clone size: -; D gene: TRBD1; V gene: TRBV9; CDR3 DNA: TGTGCCAGCAGCGCCCCGGGACAGGGTTTCACCGGGGAGCTGTTTTTT; CDR3 protein: CASSAPGQGFTGELFF
J gene: TRBJ1-6; clone size: once; D gene: TRBD1; V gene: TRBV4-1; CDR3 DNA: TGCGCCAGCAGCCCTTCCGGGACAGGGATTAGCTCCTATAATTCACCCCTCCACTTT; CDR3 protein: CASSPSGTGISSYNSPLHF
J gene: TRBJ1-1; clone size: once; D gene: -; V gene: TRBV2; CDR3 DNA: TGTGCCAGCGATTCCTTAGGGGGAACAACCGCCTCAACTGAAGCTTTCTTT; CDR3 protein: CASDSLGGTTASTEAFF
J gene: TRBJ2-7; clone size: -; D gene: -; V gene: TRBV2; CDR3 DNA: TGTGCCAGCAGTCCCGCCCAGGGAGGCGAGCAGTACTTC; CDR3 protein: CASSPAQGGEQYF
J gene: TRBJ1-4; clone size: -; D gene: -; V gene: TRBV7-9; CDR3 DNA: TGTGCCAGCAGCTTAGAAGGGGCCCGACGGGAAAAACTGTTTTTT; CDR3 protein: CASSLEGARREKLFF
J gene: TRBJ2-7; clone size: -; D gene: TRBD2; V gene: TRBV19; CDR3 DNA: TGTGCCAGTAGTAAAGAACTAGCGGCCTCCTACGAGCAGTACTTC; CDR3 protein: CASSKELAASYEQYF
J gene: TRBJ1-2; clone size: -; D gene: TRBD1; V gene: TRBV5-1; CDR3 DNA: TGCGCCAGCAGCGTCGCTGGGACAGAGGGCGGCTACACCTTC; CDR3 protein: CASSVAGTEGGYTF
J gene: TRBJ1-6; clone size: -; D gene: -; V gene: TRBV6-5; CDR3 DNA: TGTGCCAGCAGGTCGGAGGAGGGACGCGCACCCCTCCACTTT; CDR3 protein: CASRSEEGRAPLHF
J gene: TRBJ1-3; clone size: -; D gene: -; V gene: TRBV6-5; CDR3 DNA: TGTGCCAGCAGGACTGGGGGGGCGAAAGGAAACACCATATATTTT; CDR3 protein: CASRTGGAKGNTIYF
J gene: TRBJ2-3; clone size: -; D gene: TRBD2; V gene: TRBV6-1; CDR3 DNA: TGTGCCAGCAGTTTCCGTACTAGCGGGACAGATACGCAGTATTTT; CDR3 protein: CASSFRTSGTDTQYF
J gene: TRBJ1-6; clone size: -; D gene: -; V gene: TRBV14; CDR3 DNA: TGTGCCAGCAGCCAAAGAGGCACCAATTCACCCCTCCACTTT; CDR3 protein: CASSQRGTNSPLHF
J gene: TRBJ1-1; clone size: -; D gene: -; V gene: TRBV7-2; CDR3 DNA: TGTGCCAGCAGCCTGGGACACCAGAACACTGAAGCTTTCTTT; CDR3 protein: CASSLGHQNTEAFF
J gene: TRBJ2-5; clone size: -; D gene: -; V gene: TRBV7-2; CDR3 DNA: TGTGCCAGCTCCCCTAGGTCGGAGACCCAGTACTTC; CDR3 protein: CASSPRSETQYF
J gene: TRBJ2-7; clone size: -; D gene: TRBD2; V gene: TRBV10-3; CDR3 DNA: TGTGCCATCAGTGGACTAGCGGGGGGGGAGAGAGCCTACGAGCAGTACTTC; CDR3 protein: CAISGLAGGERAYEQYF
J gene: TRBJ2-3; clone size: -; D gene: TRBD1; V gene: TRBV7-2; CDR3 DNA: TGTGCCAGCAGCTTCGCCGGAACAGGGGGCTCCAGCACAGATACGCAGTATTTT; CDR3 protein: CASSFAGTGGSSTDTQYF
J gene: TRBJ2-7; clone size: once; D gene: TRBD1; V gene: TRBV5-6; CDR3 DNA: TGTGCCAGCAGCTTGATCGGGACAGATTACGAGCAGTACTTC; CDR3 protein: CASSLIGTDYEQYF
J gene: TRBJ2-1; clone size: -; D gene: TRBD2; V gene: TRBV7-3; CDR3 DNA: TGTGCCAGCAGGTCTACTAGCGGGGGCTACAATGAGCAGTTCTTC; CDR3 protein: CASRSTSGGYNEQFF
J gene: TRBJ2-7; clone size: -; D gene: -; V gene: TRBV28; CDR3 DNA: TGTGCCAGCAGTGTAGAGGCCTACGAGCAGTACTTC; CDR3 protein: CASSVEAYEQYF
J gene: TRBJ1-5; clone size: -; D gene: -; V gene: TRBV7-2; CDR3 DNA: TGTGCCAGCAGCTTCCAGACGGGGGGCAATCAGCCCCAGCATTTT; CDR3 protein: CASSFQTGGNQPQHF
J gene: TRBJ1-6; clone size: few; D gene: TRBD1; V gene: TRBV4-1; CDR3 DNA: TGCGCCAGCAGCCGGGACAGGAATTCACCCCTCCACTTT; CDR3 protein: CASSRDRNSPLHF
J gene: TRBJ2-7; clone size: -; D gene: TRBD1; V gene: TRBV7-2; CDR3 DNA: TGTGCCAGCAGCTCAGGGACAGGGACAGGCCTTTACGAGCAGTACTTC; CDR3 protein: CASSSGTGTGLYEQYF
J gene: TRBJ2-2; clone size: -; D gene: TRBD2; V gene: TRBV2; CDR3 DNA: TGTGCCAGCAGTGGAGCTAGCGGGGGGGGGAACACCGGGGAGCTGTTTTTT; CDR3 protein: CASSGASGGGNTGELFF
J gene: TRBJ1-2; clone size: -; D gene: TRBD1; V gene: TRBV11-3; CDR3 DNA: TGTGCCAGCAGCTCAGGGGGCGGTTATGGCTACACCTTC; CDR3 protein: CASSSGGGYGYTF
J gene: TRBJ1-1; clone size: -; D gene: -; V gene: TRBV14; CDR3 DNA: TGTGCCAGCACCCGAGAAGGGGTAGTGACTGAAGCTTTCTTT; CDR3 protein: CASTREGVVTEAFF
J gene: TRBJ2-2; clone size: -; D gene: -; V gene: TRBV7-2; CDR3 DNA: TGTGCCAGCAGCTTAGGGAAGGGGCGAACCGGGGAGCTGTTTTTT; CDR3 protein: CASSLGKGRTGELFF
J gene: TRBJ2-2; clone size: -; D gene: TRBD2; V gene: TRBV4-3; CDR3 DNA: TGCGCCAGCAGCCAAACTGCTAGCGGGGGGACCGGGGAGCTGTTTTTT; CDR3 protein: CASSQTASGGTGELFF
J gene: TRBJ1-1; clone size: -; D gene: TRBD1; V gene: TRBV15; CDR3 DNA: TGTGCCACCAGCAGGCCGGGACAGGGGGCGACTGAAGCTTTCTTT; CDR3 protein: CATSRPGQGATEAFF
J gene: TRBJ1-2; clone size: -; D gene: TRBD1; V gene: TRBV7-6; CDR3 DNA: TGTGCCAGCAGCTTTGACAGGGCTAACTATGGCTACACCTTC; CDR3 protein: CASSFDRANYGYTF
J gene: TRBJ1-4; clone size: -; D gene: -; V gene: TRBV2; CDR3 DNA: TGTGCCAGCAGGATATGGGGGGGAGAAAAACTGTTTTTT; CDR3 protein: CASRIWGGEKLFF
J gene: TRBJ2-7; clone size: -; D gene: TRBD1; V gene: TRBV11-1; CDR3 DNA: TGTGCCAGCAGCTTGAATGCGGACAGGGGGCGCGAGCAGTACTTC; CDR3 protein: CASSLNADRGREQYF
J gene: TRBJ2-6; clone size: -; D gene: -; V gene: TRBV4-1; CDR3 DNA: TGCGCCAGCAGCCAAGAAGCCCCAGGGTCTGGGGCCAACGTCCTGACTTTC; CDR3 protein: CASSQEAPGSGANVLTF
J gene: TRBJ1-1; clone size: -; D gene: -; V gene: TRBV6-1; CDR3 DNA: TGTGCCAGCAGTGAAGCAGGACACCTTGAAGCTTTCTTT; CDR3 protein: CASSEAGHLEAFF
J gene: TRBJ1-5; clone size: -; D gene: -; V gene: TRBV11-2; CDR3 DNA: TGTGCCAGCAGCTTAGGAGGGCAAGGGCAGCCCCAGCATTTT; CDR3 protein: CASSLGGQGQPQHF
J gene: TRBJ1-1; clone size: few; D gene: TRBD1; V gene: TRBV5-1; CDR3 DNA: TGCGCCAGCAGCTTACAGGGGTTAGTCGCTGAAGCTTTCTTT; CDR3 protein: CASSLQGLVAEAFF
J gene: TRBJ1-2; clone size: -; D gene: -; V gene: TRBV19; CDR3 DNA: TGTGCCAGTAGTAAGGGACTTCAGAGCGATGGCTACACCTTC; CDR3 protein: CASSKGLQSDGYTF
J gene: TRBJ2-4; clone size: -; D gene: -; V gene: TRBV5-6; CDR3 DNA: TGTGCCAGCAGCCTCTACCTTCTTGAAAACATTCAGTACTTC; CDR3 protein: CASSLYLLENIQYF
J gene: TRBJ2-2; clone size: -; D gene: -; V gene: TRBV4-2; CDR3 DNA: TGTGCCAGCAGCCAAGAAGCCGGGATGAACACCGGGGAGCTGTTTTTT; CDR3 protein: CASSQEAGMNTGELFF
J gene: TRBJ2-3; clone size: -; D gene: -; V gene: TRBV9; CDR3 DNA: TGTGCCAGCAGCGTCGCAGTAGCCGCAGATACGCAGTATTTT; CDR3 protein: CASSVAVAADTQYF
J gene: TRBJ2-5; clone size: -; D gene: TRBD1; V gene: TRBV4-2; CDR3 DNA: TGTGCCAGCAGCCAAGATCCCCACTCCAGGGGGGAGACCCAGTACTTC; CDR3 protein: CASSQDPHSRGETQYF
J gene: TRBJ2-7; clone size: -; D gene: TRBD1; V gene: TRBV11-2; CDR3 DNA: TGTGCCAGCAGCTCTGGACAGGGGCGCTACGAGCAGTACTTC; CDR3 protein: CASSSGQGRYEQYF
J gene: TRBJ2-2; clone size: -; D gene: TRBD2; V gene: TRBV7-2; CDR3 DNA: TGTGCCAGCAGCCTGGGACTATTATACCCCGGGGAGCTGTTTTTT; CDR3 protein: CASSLGLLYPGELFF
J gene: TRBJ2-1; clone size: -; D gene: TRBD1; V gene: TRBV9; CDR3 DNA: TGTGCCAGCAGCGTAGCCCCGACAGGGAATGAGCAGTTCTTC; CDR3 protein: CASSVAPTGNEQFF
J gene: TRBJ1-6; clone size: -; D gene: -; V gene: TRBV6-5; CDR3 DNA: TGTGCCAGCAGTTCCACGGACAGAAATTCACCCCTCCACTTT; CDR3 protein: CASSSTDRNSPLHF
J gene: TRBJ1-3; clone size: -; D gene: TRBD1; V gene: TRBV6-1; CDR3 DNA: TGTGCCAGCAGTGACCTAACGCTCCGACAGGGAGTCAACACCATATATTTT; CDR3 protein: CASSDLTLRQGVNTIYF
J gene: TRBJ2-7; clone size: -; D gene: TRBD1; V gene: TRBV27; CDR3 DNA: TGTGCCAGCAATTCGGACAGGGGGCGCGGCGAGCAGTACTTC; CDR3 protein: CASNSDRGRGEQYF